This TCR beta chain was identified in a study of shared clonotypes between healthy human individuals. Naive CD8 cells, CD45RO-negative and positively selected for CCR7, excluded terminally differentiated effector memory CD45RA+ cells. This clone appeared once. Here immunoSEQ multiplex PCR was the method, and the copy in TCRdb shows in-frame clones only, minus some. The table lists millions of clones, about 95% of them singletons. The sequenced material came from naive CD8+ T cells sorted from blood. The clonotype originates from a man younger than 35 in good health.

The CDR3 region is CASSLLWSYTF. The CDR3 region has the DNA TGTGCCAGCAGCCTTCTGTGGAGCTACACCTTC. This chain connects TRBV7-9 to TRBJ1-2, with D unclear. CDR1 and CDR2 from the germline V gene are SEHNR and FQNEAQ (reference sequence). V shed 5 bases and J shed 9 bases, with 10 bases lying between them. The CDR3 extends over 11 amino acids.